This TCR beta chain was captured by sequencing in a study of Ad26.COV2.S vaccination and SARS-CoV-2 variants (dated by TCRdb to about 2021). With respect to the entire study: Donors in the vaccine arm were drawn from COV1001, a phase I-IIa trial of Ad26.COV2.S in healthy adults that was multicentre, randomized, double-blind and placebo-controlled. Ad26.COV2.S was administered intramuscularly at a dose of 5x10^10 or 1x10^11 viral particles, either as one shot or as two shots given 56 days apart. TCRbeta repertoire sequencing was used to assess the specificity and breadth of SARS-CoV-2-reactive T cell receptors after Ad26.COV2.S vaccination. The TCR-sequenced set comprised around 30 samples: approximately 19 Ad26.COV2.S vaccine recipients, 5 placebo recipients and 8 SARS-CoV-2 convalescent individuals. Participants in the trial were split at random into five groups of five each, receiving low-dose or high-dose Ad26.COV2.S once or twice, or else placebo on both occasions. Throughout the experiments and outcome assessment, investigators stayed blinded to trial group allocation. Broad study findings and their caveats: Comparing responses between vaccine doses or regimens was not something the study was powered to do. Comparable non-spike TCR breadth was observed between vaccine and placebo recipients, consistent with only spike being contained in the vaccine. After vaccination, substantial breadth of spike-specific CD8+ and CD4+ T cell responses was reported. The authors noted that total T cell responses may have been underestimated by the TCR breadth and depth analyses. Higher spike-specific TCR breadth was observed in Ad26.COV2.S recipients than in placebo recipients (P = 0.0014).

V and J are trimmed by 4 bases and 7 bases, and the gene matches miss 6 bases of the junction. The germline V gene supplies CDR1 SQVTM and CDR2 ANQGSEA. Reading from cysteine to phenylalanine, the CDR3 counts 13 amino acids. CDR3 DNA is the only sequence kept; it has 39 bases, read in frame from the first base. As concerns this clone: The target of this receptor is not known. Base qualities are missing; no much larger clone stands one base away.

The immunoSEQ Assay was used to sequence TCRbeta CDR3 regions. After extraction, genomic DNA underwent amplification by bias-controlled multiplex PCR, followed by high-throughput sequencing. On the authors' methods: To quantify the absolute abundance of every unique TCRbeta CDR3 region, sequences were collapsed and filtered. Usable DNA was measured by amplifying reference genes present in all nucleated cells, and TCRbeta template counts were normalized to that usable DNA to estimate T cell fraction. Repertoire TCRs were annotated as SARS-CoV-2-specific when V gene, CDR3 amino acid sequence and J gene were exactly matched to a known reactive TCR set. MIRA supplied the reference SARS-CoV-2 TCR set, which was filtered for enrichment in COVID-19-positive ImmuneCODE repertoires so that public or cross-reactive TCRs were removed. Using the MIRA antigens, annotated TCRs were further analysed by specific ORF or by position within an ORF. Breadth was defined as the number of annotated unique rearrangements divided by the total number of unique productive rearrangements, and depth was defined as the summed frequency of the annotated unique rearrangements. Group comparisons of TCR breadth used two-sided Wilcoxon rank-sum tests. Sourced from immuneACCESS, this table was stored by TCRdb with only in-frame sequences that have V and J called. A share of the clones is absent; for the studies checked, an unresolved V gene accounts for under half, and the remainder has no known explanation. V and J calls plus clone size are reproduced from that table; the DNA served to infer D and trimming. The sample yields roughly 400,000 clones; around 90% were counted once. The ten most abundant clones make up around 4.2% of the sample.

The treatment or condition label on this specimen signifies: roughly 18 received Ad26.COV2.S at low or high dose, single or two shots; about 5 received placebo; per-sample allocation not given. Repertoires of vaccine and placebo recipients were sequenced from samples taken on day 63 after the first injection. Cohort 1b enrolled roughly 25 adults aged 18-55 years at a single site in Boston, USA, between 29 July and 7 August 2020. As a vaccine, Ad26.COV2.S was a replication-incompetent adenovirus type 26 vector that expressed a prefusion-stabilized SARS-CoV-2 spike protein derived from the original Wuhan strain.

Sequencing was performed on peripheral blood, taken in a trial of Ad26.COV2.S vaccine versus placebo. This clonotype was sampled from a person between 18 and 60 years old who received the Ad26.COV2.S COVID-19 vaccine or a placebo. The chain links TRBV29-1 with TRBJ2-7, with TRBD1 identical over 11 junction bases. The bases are TGCAGCGTTGTAAGGACAGGGGGCGGGGAGCAGTACTTC. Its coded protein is CSVVRTGGGEQYF.